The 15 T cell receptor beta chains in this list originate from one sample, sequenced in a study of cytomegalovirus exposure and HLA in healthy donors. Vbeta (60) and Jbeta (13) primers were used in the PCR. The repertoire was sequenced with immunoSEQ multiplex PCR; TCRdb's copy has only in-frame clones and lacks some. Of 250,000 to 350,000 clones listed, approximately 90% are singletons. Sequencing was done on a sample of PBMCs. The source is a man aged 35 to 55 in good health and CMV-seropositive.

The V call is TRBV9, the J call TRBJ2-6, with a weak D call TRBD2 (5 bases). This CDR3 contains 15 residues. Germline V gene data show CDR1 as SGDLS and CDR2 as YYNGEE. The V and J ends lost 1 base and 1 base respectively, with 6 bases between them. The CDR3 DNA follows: TGTGCCAGCAGCGTAACTAGATCTGGGGCCAACGTCCTGACTTTC. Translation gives CASSVTRSGANVLTF.

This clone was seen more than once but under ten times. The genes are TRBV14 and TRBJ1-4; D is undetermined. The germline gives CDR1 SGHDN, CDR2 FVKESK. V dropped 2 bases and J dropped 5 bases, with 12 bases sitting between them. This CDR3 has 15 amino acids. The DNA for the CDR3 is TGTGCCAGCAGCCAATCCGGGGTTCACAATGAAAAACTGTTTTTT. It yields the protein CASSQSGVHNEKLFF.

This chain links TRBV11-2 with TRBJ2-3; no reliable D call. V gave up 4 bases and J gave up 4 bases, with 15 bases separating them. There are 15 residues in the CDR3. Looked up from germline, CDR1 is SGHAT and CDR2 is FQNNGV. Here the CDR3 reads CASSSTMVLPDTQYF. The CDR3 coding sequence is TGTGCCAGCAGCTCTACTATGGTTCTTCCAGATACGCAGTATTTT.

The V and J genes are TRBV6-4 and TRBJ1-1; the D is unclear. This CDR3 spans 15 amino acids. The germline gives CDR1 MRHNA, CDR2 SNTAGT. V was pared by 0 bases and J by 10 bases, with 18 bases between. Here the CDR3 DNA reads TGTGCCAGCAGTGACTCGGAGAGTGGAGCGGGTAGAGCTTTCTTT. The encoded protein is CASSDSESGAGRAFF.

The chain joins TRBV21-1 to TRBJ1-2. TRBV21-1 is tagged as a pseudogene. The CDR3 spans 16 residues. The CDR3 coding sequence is TGTGCCAGCAGCAAAGGTCGGGATGTCCTCAACTATGGCTACACCTTC. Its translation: CASSKGRDVLNYGYTF.

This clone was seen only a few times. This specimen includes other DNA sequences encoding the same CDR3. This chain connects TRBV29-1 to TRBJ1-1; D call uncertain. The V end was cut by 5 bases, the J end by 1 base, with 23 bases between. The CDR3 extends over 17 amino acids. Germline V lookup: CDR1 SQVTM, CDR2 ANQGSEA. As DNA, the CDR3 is TGCAGCGTTTTCAGAAGTAGGAGACGGCATACGAACACTGAAGCTTTCTTT. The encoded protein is CSVFRSRRRHTNTEAFF.

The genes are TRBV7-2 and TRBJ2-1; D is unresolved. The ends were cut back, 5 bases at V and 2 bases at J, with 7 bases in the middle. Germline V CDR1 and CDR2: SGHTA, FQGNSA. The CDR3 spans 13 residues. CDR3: CASSPPAYNEQFF. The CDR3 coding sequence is TGTGCCAGCAGCCCTCCGGCCTACAATGAGCAGTTCTTC.

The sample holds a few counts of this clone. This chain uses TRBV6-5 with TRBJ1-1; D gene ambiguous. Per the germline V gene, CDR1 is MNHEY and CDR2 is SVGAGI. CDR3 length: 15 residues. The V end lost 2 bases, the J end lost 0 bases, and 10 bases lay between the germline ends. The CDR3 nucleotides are TGTGCCAGCAGTTACCTTCGAGAGGTGAACACTGAAGCTTTCTTT. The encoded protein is CASSYLREVNTEAFF.

The CDR3 nucleotides read TGTGCCAGCAGTTTATCGGGCCGTGGCTACACCTTC. Protein sequence: CASSLSGRGYTF. V gene TRBV27 combines with J gene TRBJ1-2, with D hard to call. The CDR3 totals 12 residues. Between the trimmed V and J ends, which lost 0 bases and 7 bases, there was a span of 6 bases. The germline V gene encodes CDR1 MNHEY and CDR2 SMNVEV (reference sequence).

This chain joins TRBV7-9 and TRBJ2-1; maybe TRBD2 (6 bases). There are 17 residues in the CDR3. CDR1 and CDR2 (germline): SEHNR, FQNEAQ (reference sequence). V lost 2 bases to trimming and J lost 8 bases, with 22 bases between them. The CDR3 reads CASSLWGEAPGVYEQFF. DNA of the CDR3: TGTGCCAGCAGCTTATGGGGCGAAGCGCCGGGAGTCTATGAGCAGTTCTTC.

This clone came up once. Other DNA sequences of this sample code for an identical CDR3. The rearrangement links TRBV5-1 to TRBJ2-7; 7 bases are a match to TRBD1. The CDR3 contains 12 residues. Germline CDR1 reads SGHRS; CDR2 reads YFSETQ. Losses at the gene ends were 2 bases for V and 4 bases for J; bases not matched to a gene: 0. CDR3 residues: CASSLQGYEQYF. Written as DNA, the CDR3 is TGCGCCAGCAGCTTACAGGGGTACGAGCAGTACTTC.

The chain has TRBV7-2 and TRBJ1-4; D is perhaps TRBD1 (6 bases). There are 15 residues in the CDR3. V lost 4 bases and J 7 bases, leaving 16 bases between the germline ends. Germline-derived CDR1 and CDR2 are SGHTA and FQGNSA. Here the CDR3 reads CASSYAGTSAEKLFF. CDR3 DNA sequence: TGTGCCAGCAGCTACGCCGGGACATCGGCTGAAAAACTGTTTTTT. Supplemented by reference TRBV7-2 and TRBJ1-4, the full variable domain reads GAGVSQSPSNKVTEKGKDVELRCDPISGHTALYWYRQSLGQGLEFLIYFQGNSAPDKSGLPSDRFSAERTGGSVSTLTIQRTQQEDSAVYLCASSYAGTSAEKLFFGSGTQLSVL.

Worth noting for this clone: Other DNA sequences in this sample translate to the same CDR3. The CDR3 sequence: CASSLAGGDTEAFF. The CDR3 DNA is TGTGCCAGCAGCTTGGCAGGGGGAGACACTGAAGCTTTCTTT. V usage is TRBV11-2 and J usage is TRBJ1-1; 7 positions match TRBD1. The junction had 4 bases not matched to a gene; V was cut back by 3 bases and J by 3 bases. CDR1 is SGHAT and CDR2 is FQNNGV in the germline V gene. This CDR3 region has 14 residues.

CDR3 nucleotide sequence: TGTGCCATCAGTGACCGGGACTTCAACTACGAGCAGTACTTC. It yields the protein CAISDRDFNYEQYF. This rearrangement joins TRBV10-3 to TRBJ2-7; perhaps TRBD2 as D (6 bases). This CDR3 spans 14 amino acids. Germline V lookup: CDR1 ENHRY, CDR2 SYGVKD. Between the trimmed V and J ends, which lost 3 bases and 3 bases, there was a span of 12 bases.

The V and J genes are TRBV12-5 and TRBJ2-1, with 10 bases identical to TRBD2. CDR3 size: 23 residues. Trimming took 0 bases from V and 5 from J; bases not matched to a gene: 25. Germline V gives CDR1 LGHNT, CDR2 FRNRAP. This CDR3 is CASGLVRDLGSLAGEGVHNEQFF. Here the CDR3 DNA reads TGTGCTAGTGGTTTGGTTCGGGACCTGGGCTCCCTAGCGGGAGAGGGTGTTCACAATGAGCAGTTCTTC.